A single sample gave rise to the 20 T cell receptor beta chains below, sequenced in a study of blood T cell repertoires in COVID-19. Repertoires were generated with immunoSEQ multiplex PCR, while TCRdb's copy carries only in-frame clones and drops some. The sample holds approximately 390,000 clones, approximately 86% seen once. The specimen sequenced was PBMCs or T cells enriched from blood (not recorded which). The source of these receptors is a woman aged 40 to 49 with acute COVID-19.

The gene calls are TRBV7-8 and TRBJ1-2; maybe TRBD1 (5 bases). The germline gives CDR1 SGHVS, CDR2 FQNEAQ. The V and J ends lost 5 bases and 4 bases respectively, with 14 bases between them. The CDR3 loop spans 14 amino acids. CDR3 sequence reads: CASSPGAGIYGYTF. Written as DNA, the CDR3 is TGTGCCAGCAGCCCTGGGGCAGGCATCTATGGCTACACCTTC.

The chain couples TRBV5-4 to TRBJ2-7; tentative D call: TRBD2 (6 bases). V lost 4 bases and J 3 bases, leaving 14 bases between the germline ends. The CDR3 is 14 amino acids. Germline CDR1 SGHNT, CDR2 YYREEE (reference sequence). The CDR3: CASSLGRDFYEQYF. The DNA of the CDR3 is TGTGCCAGCAGCCTCGGACGGGACTTCTACGAGCAGTACTTC.

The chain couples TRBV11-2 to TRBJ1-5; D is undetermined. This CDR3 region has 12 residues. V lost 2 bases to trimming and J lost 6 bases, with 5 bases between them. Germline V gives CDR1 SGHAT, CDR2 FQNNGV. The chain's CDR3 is CASSLTGQPQHF. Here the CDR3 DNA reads TGTGCCAGCAGCTTAACGGGTCAGCCCCAGCATTTT.

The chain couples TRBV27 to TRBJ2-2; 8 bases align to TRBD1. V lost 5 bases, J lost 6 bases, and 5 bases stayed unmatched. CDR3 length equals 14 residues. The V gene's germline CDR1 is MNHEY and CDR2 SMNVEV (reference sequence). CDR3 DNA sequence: TGTGCCAGCAGTCCGACAGGGGTTCCCGGGGAGCTGTTTTTT. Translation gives CASSPTGVPGELFF.

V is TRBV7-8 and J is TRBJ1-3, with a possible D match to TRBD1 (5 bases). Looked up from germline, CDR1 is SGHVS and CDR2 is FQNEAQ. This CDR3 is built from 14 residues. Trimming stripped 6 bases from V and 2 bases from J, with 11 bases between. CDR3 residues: CASSPVRAGNTIYF. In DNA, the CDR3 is TGTGCCAGCAGTCCCGTCAGGGCTGGAAACACCATATATTTT.

In DNA form, the CDR3 reads TGTGCCACCAGCAGGAGGACTAGCGGTAAAGAGACCCAGTACTTC. Translation gives CATSRRTSGKETQYF. This chain connects TRBV15 to TRBJ2-5; 10 positions match TRBD2. The CDR3 totals 15 residues. Germline V CDR1 and CDR2: LNHNV, YYDKDF (reference sequence). J lost 3 bases, V lost 3 bases, and 4 bases had no gene match.

CDR3: CASSLSLNTEAFF. In nucleotides, the CDR3 is TGCGCCAGCAGCTTGTCACTAAACACTGAAGCTTTCTTT. The chain recombines TRBV5-1 with TRBJ1-1, with D unclear. Trimming cost V 1 base and J 2 bases, with 6 bases left between them. From germline, CDR1 is SGHRS and CDR2 YFSETQ. The CDR3 loop spans 13 amino acids.

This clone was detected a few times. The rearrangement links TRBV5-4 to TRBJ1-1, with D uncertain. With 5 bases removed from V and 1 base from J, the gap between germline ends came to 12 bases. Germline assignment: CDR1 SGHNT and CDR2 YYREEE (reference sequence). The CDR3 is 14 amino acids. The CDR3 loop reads CASRSVRGNTEAFF. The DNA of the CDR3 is TGTGCCAGCAGGTCGGTTCGGGGGAACACTGAAGCTTTCTTT. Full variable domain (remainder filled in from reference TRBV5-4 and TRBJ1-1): ETGVTQSPTHLIKTRGQQVTLRCSSQSGHNTVSWYQQALGQGPQFIFQYYREEENGRGNFPPRFSGLQFPNYSSELNVNALELDDSALYLCASRSVRGNTEAFFGQGTRLTVV.

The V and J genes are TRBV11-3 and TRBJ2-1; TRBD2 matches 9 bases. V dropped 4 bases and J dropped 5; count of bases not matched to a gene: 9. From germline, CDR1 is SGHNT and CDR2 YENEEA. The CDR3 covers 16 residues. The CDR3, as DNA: TGTGCCAGCAGCTCTTCATTCGCGGGGGGGAACAATGAGCAGTTCTTC. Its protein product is CASSSSFAGGNNEQFF.

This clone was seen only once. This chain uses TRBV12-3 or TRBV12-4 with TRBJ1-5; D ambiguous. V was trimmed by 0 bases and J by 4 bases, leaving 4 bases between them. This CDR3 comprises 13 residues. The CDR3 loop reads CASSLAPNQPQHF. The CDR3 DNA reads TGTGCCAGCAGTTTAGCTCCTAATCAGCCCCAGCATTTT.

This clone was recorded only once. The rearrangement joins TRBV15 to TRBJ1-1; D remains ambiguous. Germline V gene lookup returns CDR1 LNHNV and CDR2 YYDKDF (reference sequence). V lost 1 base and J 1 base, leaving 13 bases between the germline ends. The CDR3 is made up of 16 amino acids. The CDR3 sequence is CATSRAGGQPNTEAFF. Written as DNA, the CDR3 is TGTGCCACCAGCAGAGCGGGAGGGCAGCCGAACACTGAAGCTTTCTTT.

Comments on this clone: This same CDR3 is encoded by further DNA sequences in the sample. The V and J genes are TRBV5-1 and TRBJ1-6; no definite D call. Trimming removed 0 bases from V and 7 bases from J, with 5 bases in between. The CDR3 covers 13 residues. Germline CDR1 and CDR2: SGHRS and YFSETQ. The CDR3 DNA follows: TGCGCCAGCAGCTTGGGCGCGAATTCACCCCTCCACTTT. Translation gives CASSLGANSPLHF.

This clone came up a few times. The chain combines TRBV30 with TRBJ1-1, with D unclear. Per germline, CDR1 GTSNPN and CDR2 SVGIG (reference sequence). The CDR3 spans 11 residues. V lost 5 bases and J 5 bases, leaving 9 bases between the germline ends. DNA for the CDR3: TGTGCCTGGGCCCCGGTGACTGAAGCTTTCTTT. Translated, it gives CAWAPVTEAFF.

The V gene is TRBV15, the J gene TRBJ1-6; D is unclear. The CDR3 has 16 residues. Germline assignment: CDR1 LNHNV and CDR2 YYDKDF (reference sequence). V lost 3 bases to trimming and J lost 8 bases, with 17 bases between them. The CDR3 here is CATSSERGGVHSPLHF. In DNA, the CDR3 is TGTGCCACCAGCAGCGAACGTGGCGGGGTCCATTCACCCCTCCACTTT.

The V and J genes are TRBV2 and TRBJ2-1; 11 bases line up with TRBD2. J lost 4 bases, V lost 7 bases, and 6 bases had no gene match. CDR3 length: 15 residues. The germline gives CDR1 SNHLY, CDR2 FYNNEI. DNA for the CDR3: TGTGCCAGCAACACCCCTAGCGGGGGGTACAATGAGCAGTTCTTC. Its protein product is CASNTPSGGYNEQFF. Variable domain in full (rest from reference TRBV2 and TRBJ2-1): EPEVTQTPSHQVTQMGQEVILRCVPISNHLYFYWYRQILGQKVEFLVSFYNNEISEKSEIFDDQFSVERPDGSNFTLKIRSTKLEDSAMYFCASNTPSGGYNEQFFGPGTRLTVL.

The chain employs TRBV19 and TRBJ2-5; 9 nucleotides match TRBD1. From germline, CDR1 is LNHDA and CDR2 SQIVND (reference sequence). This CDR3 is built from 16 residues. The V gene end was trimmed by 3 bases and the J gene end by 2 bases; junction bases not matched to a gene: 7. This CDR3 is CASSILGTGLQETQYF. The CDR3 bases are TGTGCCAGTAGTATCCTTGGGACAGGGCTACAAGAGACCCAGTACTTC.

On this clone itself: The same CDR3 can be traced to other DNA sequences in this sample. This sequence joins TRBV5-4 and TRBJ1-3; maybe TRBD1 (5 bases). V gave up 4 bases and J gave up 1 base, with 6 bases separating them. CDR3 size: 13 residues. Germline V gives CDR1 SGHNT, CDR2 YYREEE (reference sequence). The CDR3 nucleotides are TGTGCCAGCAGCCGGGGGTCTGGAAACACCATATATTTT. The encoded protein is CASSRGSGNTIYF.

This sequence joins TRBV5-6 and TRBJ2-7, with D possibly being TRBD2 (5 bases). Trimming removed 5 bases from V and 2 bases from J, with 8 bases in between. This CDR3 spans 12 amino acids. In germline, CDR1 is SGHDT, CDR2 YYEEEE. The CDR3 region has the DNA TGTGCCAGCAGGGGGAGCACCTACGAGCAGTACTTC. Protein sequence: CASRGSTYEQYF.

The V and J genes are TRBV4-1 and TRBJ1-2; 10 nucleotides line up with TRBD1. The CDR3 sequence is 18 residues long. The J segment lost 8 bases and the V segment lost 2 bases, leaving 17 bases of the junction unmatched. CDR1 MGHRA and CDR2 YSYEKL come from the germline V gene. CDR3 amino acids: CASSQTLPRQGAWYGYTF. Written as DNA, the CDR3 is TGCGCCAGCAGCCAAACTCTCCCCAGACAGGGGGCATGGTACGGCTACACCTTC.

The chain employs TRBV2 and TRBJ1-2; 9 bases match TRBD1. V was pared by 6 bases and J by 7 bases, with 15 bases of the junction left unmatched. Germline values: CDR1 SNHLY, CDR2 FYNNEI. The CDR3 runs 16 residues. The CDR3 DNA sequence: TGTGCCAGCAGCCTTCTAACGGGACAGGGTATCTCTGGCTACACCTTC. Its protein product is CASSLLTGQGISGYTF.